This T cell receptor beta chain was obtained from a study of cytomegalovirus exposure and HLA in healthy donors. The data were produced by immunoSEQ multiplex PCR, yet TCRdb's version contains in-frame clones alone and is incomplete. The sample lists about 110,000 clones, roughly 88% seen once, with approximately 3% in the top ten. This clone came up once. Its antigen is unidentified. Study-wide results and limits: Specificity of three CMV-associated chains for CMV antigens was verified in vitro.

The clonotype was recovered from a woman aged 18-35 years in good health and CMV-seronegative. The sequencing input was PBMCs.

The CDR3 reads CATSRDPGSYGYTF. CDR3 sequence (DNA): TGTGCCACCAGCAGAGACCCAGGAAGCTATGGCTACACCTTC. The V and J genes are TRBV15 and TRBJ1-2; unclear D gene. The germline CDR1 and CDR2 sequences are LNHNV and YYDKDF (reference sequence). The ends were cut back, 0 bases at V and 4 bases at J, with 9 bases in the middle. The CDR3 consists of 14 residues.